The clone carrying this T cell receptor beta chain appeared a single time. The CDR3 totals 14 residues. Deletions cut 3 bases from V and 3 bases from J, with 11 bases between. Germline V gene lookup returns CDR1 SNHLY and CDR2 FYNNEI. Naive CD8 cells lacked CD45RO, underwent positive selection for CCR7 and left out terminally differentiated effector memory CD45RA+ cells. This record comes from a study of shared clonotypes between healthy human individuals. Here immunoSEQ multiplex PCR was the method, and the copy in TCRdb shows in-frame clones only, minus some. The sample consists of millions of clones, about 95% of them appearing once.

Sequenced: naive CD8+ T cells sorted from blood. The receptor was derived from a man between 18 and 35 years old in good health. V is TRBV2 and J is TRBJ2-5; D unclear. The CDR3 DNA reads TGTGCCAGCAGTGAGGAACTTTACGAAGAGACCCAGTACTTC. Translated, it gives CASSEELYEETQYF. The full variable domain, in which reference TRBV2 and TRBJ2-5 provide the parts outside the CDR3, is EPEVTQTPSHQVTQMGQEVILRCVPISNHLYFYWYRQILGQKVEFLVSFYNNEISEKSEIFDDQFSVERPDGSNFTLKIRSTKLEDSAMYFCASSEELYEETQYFGPGTRLLVL.